Below, 2 T cell receptor beta chains from the same sample are listed, as sequenced in a study of T-cell memory formation after mild COVID-19. TCRdb analysed the 5' RACE reads with MiXCR anew, one entry per CDR3 protein. The sample yields over 300,000 distinct CDR3 sequences, 20% to 25% seen once. The sample consisted of PBMCs or a T cell subset sorted from them (not recorded which). The origin of the receptors is a man younger than 35 who had mild COVID-19 (a few samples of this study predate the infection). Cell type and time point are not known.

This clonotype has a handful of counts. The genes are TRBV9 and TRBJ2-1, with 11 bases lining up with TRBD2. Trimming at V came to 0 bases and at J to 7 bases, leaving 9 bases not matched to a gene. The length of the CDR3 is 17 residues. CDR1 is SGDLS and CDR2 is YYNGEE in the germline V gene. The DNA for the CDR3 is TGTGCCAGCAGCGTAGGGATAGCGGGGGGGCCGAGTAATGAGCAGTTCTTC. This codes for CASSVGIAGGPSNEQFF. The full variable domain, its missing parts supplied by reference TRBV9 and TRBJ2-1, is DSGVTQTPKHLITATGQRVTLRCSPRSGDLSVYWYQQSLDQGLQFLIQYYNGEERAKGNILERFSAQQFPDLHSELNLSSLELGDSALYFCASSVGIAGGPSNEQFFGPGTRLTVL.

This chain joins TRBV7-2 and TRBJ2-1, with 7 positions matching TRBD2. The CDR3 consists of 15 residues. Looked up from germline, CDR1 is SGHTA and CDR2 is FQGNSA. Unmatched junction bases numbered 7, after V lost 5 bases and J lost 3 bases. In DNA, the CDR3 is TGTGCCAGCAGCCGCGTTGGCGGGGGCTACAATGAGCAGTTCTTC. This translates into CASSRVGGGYNEQFF.